This entry lists 13 T cell receptor beta chains sequenced from one sample in a study of blood T cell repertoires in COVID-19. Clones were sequenced by immunoSEQ multiplex PCR, and TCRdb holds only the in-frame ones, with some missing. The sample holds 95,000 to 150,000 clones, around 80% seen once. The sample comprised peripheral blood. Every receptor here comes from a man aged 55 to 70 with active or convalescent COVID-19.

The gene calls are TRBV7-8 and TRBJ2-5, with 11 bases identical to TRBD2. Germline V lookup: CDR1 SGHVS, CDR2 FQNEAQ. There are 16 residues in the CDR3. Germline trimming cut 5 bases from V and 5 bases from J; bases unmatched to any gene: 10. CDR3 nucleotide sequence: TGTGCCAGCAGCCTCAGACTAGCGGGAAATTGGGAGACCCAGTACTTC. Translated, it gives CASSLRLAGNWETQYF.

J is TRBJ2-1 and V is TRBV7-3, with 7 positions matching TRBD1. Germline V gene data show CDR1 as SGHTA and CDR2 as FQGTGA. The length of the CDR3 is 15 residues. Trimming cost V 4 bases and J 5 bases; bases outside gene matches: 8. The CDR3 here is CASSSDGTANNEQFF. The CDR3, as DNA: TGTGCCAGCAGCTCCGACGGGACAGCGAACAATGAGCAGTTCTTC.

The rearrangement uses TRBV5-5 and TRBJ2-5, with D perhaps TRBD2 (5 bases). Germline V gene sequence: CDR1 SGHKS, CDR2 YYEKEE (reference sequence). With 1 base removed from V and 2 bases from J, the gap between germline ends came to 12 bases. The CDR3 contains 15 residues. The CDR3 region is CASSLREPRQETQYF. The CDR3 nucleotides read TGTGCCAGCAGCTTGAGGGAGCCTAGGCAAGAGACCCAGTACTTC.

The chain recombines TRBV29-1 with TRBJ2-1; D may be TRBD2 (5 bases). V gave up 4 bases and J gave up 4 bases, with 5 bases separating them. Looked up from germline, CDR1 is SQVTM and CDR2 is ANQGSEA. This CDR3 is 11 amino acids long. DNA for the CDR3: TGCAGCGTTGGAGGGTACAATGAGCAGTTCTTC. Its protein product is CSVGGYNEQFF.

This chain links TRBV24-1 with TRBJ2-7; 11 bases fit TRBD2. CDR1 is KGHDR, CDR2 SFDVKD, per germline. The CDR3 has 16 amino acids. Trimming took 2 bases from V and 5 from J; bases not matched to a gene: 7. For the CDR3, the DNA is TGTGCCACCAGTGATTCAGAACTAGCGGGAGATAACGAGCAGTACTTC. This translates into CATSDSELAGDNEQYF.

This chain joins TRBV27 and TRBJ2-1; 13 bases map to TRBD2. The V gene's germline CDR1 is MNHEY and CDR2 SMNVEV (reference sequence). The junction had 9 bases not matched to a gene; V was cut back by 4 bases and J by 9 bases. The CDR3 covers 16 residues. The CDR3 coding sequence is TGTGCCAGCAGTTCAAAAGGGACTAGCGGGATGACTGAGCAGTTCTTC. This gives the protein CASSSKGTSGMTEQFF.

The J gene is TRBJ2-5, the V gene TRBV18; possibly TRBD2 for D (6 bases). CDR3 length: 15 amino acids. The germline V gene encodes CDR1 KGHSH and CDR2 LQKENI. The ends were cut back, 0 bases at V and 4 bases at J, with 12 bases in the middle. The CDR3: CASSPPGGYGETQYF. The CDR3 DNA follows: TGTGCCAGCTCACCACCGGGGGGATATGGAGAGACCCAGTACTTC.

This chain links TRBV2 with TRBJ2-5, with 8 bases fitting TRBD1. The CDR3 is 14 amino acids. Germline CDR1 reads SNHLY; CDR2 reads FYNNEI. With 2 bases clipped from V and 2 bases from J, the junction kept 1 base outside the gene matches. This CDR3 is CASSEWTGQETQYF. CDR3 DNA sequence: TGTGCCAGCAGTGAATGGACAGGGCAAGAGACCCAGTACTTC.

The chain combines TRBV3-1 (or the pseudogene TRBV3-2) with TRBJ1-2, with 7 bases lining up with TRBD1. Losses at the gene ends were 1 base for V and 5 bases for J; bases not matched to a gene: 1. Germline V gives CDR1 LGHDT, CDR2 YNNKEL (reference sequence). The CDR3 sequence is 13 residues long. The CDR3 sequence: CASSQVRGYGYTF. The CDR3 region has the DNA TGTGCCAGCAGCCAAGTCAGGGGGTATGGCTACACCTTC.

This chain uses TRBV5-1 with TRBJ2-2, with unresolved D. The V end was cut by 1 base, the J end by 0 bases, with 10 bases between. CDR1 is SGHRS, CDR2 YFSETQ, per germline. The CDR3 extends over 16 amino acids. The chain's CDR3 is CASSLSTQANTGELFF. CDR3 DNA sequence: TGCGCCAGCAGCTTGAGTACTCAAGCGAACACCGGGGAGCTGTTTTTT. Variable domain in full (rest from reference TRBV5-1 and TRBJ2-2): KAGVTQTPRYLIKTRGQQVTLSCSPISGHRSVSWYQQTPGQGLQFLFEYFSETQRNKGNFPGRFSGRQFSNSRSEMNVSTLELGDSALYLCASSLSTQANTGELFFGEGSRLTVL.

The chain employs TRBV7-6 and TRBJ2-7; D is perhaps TRBD2 (6 bases). The CDR3 has 13 residues. Germline values: CDR1 SGHVS, CDR2 FNYEAQ. V gave up 3 bases and J gave up 6 bases, with 12 bases separating them. CDR3 sequence: CASSLDYRVEQYF. CDR3 in DNA: TGTGCCAGCAGCTTGGACTACCGCGTCGAGCAGTACTTC.

V and J are TRBV5-1 and TRBJ1-1; a weak D match, TRBD1 (5 bases). Looked up from germline, CDR1 is SGHRS and CDR2 is YFSETQ. The CDR3 is 16 residues long. V was shortened by 0 bases and J by 1 base, with 13 bases between the two germline ends. The CDR3 sequence: CASSLASGRPNTEAFF. In DNA, the CDR3 is TGCGCCAGCAGCTTGGCCTCAGGGAGGCCGAACACTGAAGCTTTCTTT.

The chain combines TRBV7-9 with TRBJ1-2; tentative D call: TRBD1 (5 bases). Trimming pared 5 bases from V and 8 bases from J, leaving 18 bases between. The CDR3 has 14 amino acids. In germline, CDR1 is SEHNR, CDR2 FQNEAQ (reference sequence). This chain's CDR3 is CASSLHPRGRGYTF. The DNA of the CDR3 is TGTGCCAGCAGCCTTCACCCCCGGGGGAGGGGCTACACCTTC.